One sample yielded the 13 T cell receptor beta chains listed below, sequenced in a study of shared clonotypes between healthy human individuals. Sequenced by immunoSEQ multiplex PCR; TCRdb stores in-frame clones only, minus some. The data show over a million clones, with more than 95% seen just once and over 1% held by the top ten. Input material: naive CD4+ T cells sorted from blood. Subset specified: CD45RA+ positively selected. These receptors all come from a young man in good health.

The chain combines TRBV7-9 with TRBJ2-7, with 9 bases fitting TRBD1. The junction had 2 bases not matched to a gene; V was cut back by 5 bases and J by 3 bases. Germline CDR1 reads SEHNR; CDR2 reads FQNEAQ (reference sequence). The CDR3 runs to 13 residues. The CDR3 protein is CASSRDRDYEQYF. CDR3 in DNA: TGTGCCAGCAGCCGGGACAGGGACTACGAGCAGTACTTC.

The chain joins TRBV4-3 to TRBJ2-1; 9 nucleotides align to TRBD2. Losses at the gene ends were 0 bases for V and 6 bases for J; bases not matched to a gene: 3. The CDR3 spans 15 residues. Germline V CDR1 and CDR2: LGHNA, YSLEER. CDR3 residues: CASSQDGLARNEQFF. For the CDR3, the DNA is TGCGCCAGCAGCCAAGATGGACTAGCGCGCAATGAGCAGTTCTTC.

The V gene is TRBV30, the J gene TRBJ1-4, with D possibly matching TRBD1 (5 bases). Between the trimmed V and J ends, which lost 7 bases and 3 bases, there was a span of 12 bases. Germline V gene data show CDR1 as GTSNPN and CDR2 as SVGIG (reference sequence). The CDR3 sequence is 13 residues long. The CDR3 region has the DNA TGTGCCTACCAGCAGGGAGCTAATGAAAAACTGTTTTTT. Translation: CAYQQGANEKLFF.

Notes on this clone: The sample contains more than one DNA sequence encoding this CDR3. V and J are TRBV27 and TRBJ2-3; D is ambiguous. The CDR3 is 12 residues long. Trimming cost V 0 bases and J 6 bases, with 4 bases left between them. Germline assignment: CDR1 MNHEY and CDR2 SMNVEV (reference sequence). The CDR3 reads CASSLSGDTQYF. The CDR3 DNA sequence: TGTGCCAGCAGTTTATCTGGGGATACGCAGTATTTT.

The CDR3 DNA reads as TGTGCCAGCAGTTTGGGCGTGACAGATACGCAGTATTTT. Encoded protein: CASSLGVTDTQYF. The genes are TRBV28 and TRBJ2-3; D is unclear. The V gene lost 3 bases and the J gene lost 3 bases, with 7 bases spanning the gap. Germline lookup yields CDR1 MDHEN and CDR2 SYDVKM. This CDR3 contains 13 residues.

The chain combines TRBV9 with TRBJ2-7, with D perhaps assigned TRBD1 or TRBD2 (5 bases each). The CDR3 length is 15 residues. Germline assignment: CDR1 SGDLS and CDR2 YYNGEE. Trimming took off 0 bases at V and 4 bases at J, with 14 bases between the two ends. CDR3: CASSVGVGVIYEQYF. CDR3 DNA sequence: TGTGCCAGCAGCGTAGGTGTGGGGGTCATTTACGAGCAGTACTTC.

The gene calls are TRBV28 and TRBJ1-5; possible D gene TRBD1, 5 bases. V lost 3 bases, J lost 0 bases, and 12 bases lay in between. In germline, CDR1 is MDHEN, CDR2 SYDVKM. The CDR3 has 16 amino acids. CDR3 sequence (DNA): TGTGCCAGCAGTTTCTTACAGGACTATAGCAATCAGCCCCAGCATTTT. It yields the protein CASSFLQDYSNQPQHF.

The V call is TRBV15, the J call TRBJ2-6; D not certain. The germline V gene has CDR1 LNHNV and CDR2 YYDKDF (reference sequence). Trimming took off 5 bases at V and 0 bases at J, with 8 bases between the two ends. CDR3 length: 15 residues. The DNA of the CDR3 is TGTGCCACCAGCGGCGGTGGCTCTGGGGCCAACGTCCTGACTTTC. Translation gives CATSGGGSGANVLTF. Full variable domain (outside the CDR3, taken from reference TRBV15 and TRBJ2-6): DAMVIQNPRYQVTQFGKPVTLSCSQTLNHNVMYWYQQKSSQAPKLLFHYYDKDFNNEADTPDNFQSRRPNTSFCFLDIRSPGLGDTAMYLCATSGGGSGANVLTFGAGSRLTVL.

This clone came up once. The rearrangement joins TRBV9 to TRBJ1-1; D remains unclear. The germline V gene has CDR1 SGDLS and CDR2 YYNGEE. The V end was cut by 0 bases, the J end by 2 bases, with 5 bases between. The CDR3 consists of 13 residues. Here the CDR3 reads CASSVEINTEAFF. The CDR3 DNA reads as TGTGCCAGCAGCGTAGAGATTAACACTGAAGCTTTCTTT. The entire variable domain, with the rest obtained from reference TRBV9 and TRBJ1-1, is as follows: DSGVTQTPKHLITATGQRVTLRCSPRSGDLSVYWYQQSLDQGLQFLIQYYNGEERAKGNILERFSAQQFPDLHSELNLSSLELGDSALYFCASSVEINTEAFFGQGTRLTVV.

The chain is built from TRBV18 and TRBJ2-7, with 10 positions matching TRBD1. This CDR3 contains 16 residues. V lost 1 base, J lost 4 bases, and 7 bases stayed unmatched. The germline CDR1 and CDR2 sequences are KGHSH and LQKENI. CDR3 bases: TGTGCCAGCTCACCACTCCCGGGACAGGGGATGTACGAGCAGTACTTC. It is translated as CASSPLPGQGMYEQYF.

The chain combines TRBV10-3 with TRBJ1-2; 10 nucleotides match TRBD1. The germline V gene encodes CDR1 ENHRY and CDR2 SYGVKD. The CDR3 sequence is 12 residues long. Trimming cost V 6 bases and J 6 bases; bases outside gene matches: 1. For the CDR3, the DNA is TGTGCCATCAGCGGGACAGGGGATGGCTACACCTTC. The encoded protein is CAISGTGDGYTF.

V gene TRBV28 combines with J gene TRBJ2-3, with 12 nucleotides matching TRBD2. The germline gives CDR1 MDHEN, CDR2 SYDVKM. Trimming at V came to 5 bases and at J to 7 bases, leaving 13 bases not matched to a gene. CDR3 length equals 17 residues. The CDR3 sequence: CASSGYRTSGEPYTQYF. CDR3 in DNA: TGTGCCAGCAGTGGTTATAGGACTAGCGGGGAGCCATATACGCAGTATTTT.

The CDR3 loop is CASSYGTSGRWFF. CDR3 bases: TGTGCCAGCAGTTACGGGACTAGCGGGAGATGGTTCTTC. The V gene is TRBV6-5, the J gene TRBJ2-1; 14 bases agree with TRBD2. CDR1 is MNHEY and CDR2 is SVGAGI in the germline V gene. This CDR3 region has 13 residues. Trimming took 2 bases from V and 15 from J; bases not matched to a gene: 3.